Included here is one T cell receptor beta chain sequence, with context. Its antigen remains unidentified. This record comes from a study of T cell repertoires in cytomegalovirus infection. Study context: CMV epitopes in the study were HLA-C-restricted (recently identified) and HLA-B-restricted (well studied). Public TCR beta signatures indicated both CMV infection and matching HLA type. Study-wide points: Clonotype analysis showed dominance of the ex vivo response by HLA-C-restricted CMV-specific TCR beta clonotypes. Cumulative frequency of public TCR beta families picked out carriers of CMV plus the relevant HLA.

V gave up 6 bases and J gave up 9 bases, with 12 bases separating them. In germline, CDR1 is SNHLY, CDR2 FYNNEI. The CDR3 length is 12 residues. Each CDR3 protein is one row after TCRdb ran MiXCR on the reads. The sample records approximately 770,000 distinct CDR3 sequences, approximately 32% being singletons. V is TRBV2 and J is TRBJ2-1, with D perhaps given as TRBD1 or TRBD2 (6 bases each). The sequencing here drew on cultured CD8+ T cells from PBMCs, taken from culture after CMV antigen stimulation. This TCR was recovered from a human donor in good health (CMV status not recorded). Some clones in this sample may be carry-over from other donors' samples. CDR3 loop: CASRPGGGEQFF. The CDR3 coding sequence is TGTGCCAGCAGGCCCGGGGGCGGTGAGCAGTTCTTC.